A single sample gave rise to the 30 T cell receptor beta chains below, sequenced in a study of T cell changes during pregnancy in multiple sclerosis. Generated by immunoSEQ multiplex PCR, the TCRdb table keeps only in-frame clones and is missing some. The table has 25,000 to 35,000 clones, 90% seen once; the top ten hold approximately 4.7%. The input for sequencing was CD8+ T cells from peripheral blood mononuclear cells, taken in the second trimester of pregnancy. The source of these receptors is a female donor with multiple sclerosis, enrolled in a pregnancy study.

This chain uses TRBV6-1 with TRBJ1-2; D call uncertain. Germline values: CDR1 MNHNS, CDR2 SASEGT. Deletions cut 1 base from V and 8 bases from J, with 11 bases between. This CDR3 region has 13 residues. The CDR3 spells CASSEDRVLGYTF. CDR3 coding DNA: TGTGCCAGCAGTGAAGATCGGGTTCTAGGCTACACCTTC.

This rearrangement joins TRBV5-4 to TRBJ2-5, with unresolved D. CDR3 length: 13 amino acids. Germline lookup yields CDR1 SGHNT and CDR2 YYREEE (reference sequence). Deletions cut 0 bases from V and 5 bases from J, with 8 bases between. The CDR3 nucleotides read TGTGCCAGCAGCTTGGTCCGAACTGAGACCCAGTACTTC. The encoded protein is CASSLVRTETQYF.

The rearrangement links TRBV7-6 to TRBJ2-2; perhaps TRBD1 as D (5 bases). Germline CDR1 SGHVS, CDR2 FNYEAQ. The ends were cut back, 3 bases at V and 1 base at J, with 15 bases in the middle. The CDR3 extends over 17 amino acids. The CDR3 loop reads CASSFPSRQLNTGELFF. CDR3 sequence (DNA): TGTGCCAGCAGCTTTCCTTCCCGACAGTTGAACACCGGGGAGCTGTTTTTT.

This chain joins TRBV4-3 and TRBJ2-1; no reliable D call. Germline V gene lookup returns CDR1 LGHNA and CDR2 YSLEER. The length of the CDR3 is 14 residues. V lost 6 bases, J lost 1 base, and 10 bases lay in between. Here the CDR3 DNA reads TGCGCCAGCAGGGTTGCGGCTTCCTACAATGAGCAGTTCTTC. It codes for CASRVAASYNEQFF.

CDR3 region: CASSTPSGRARGYEQFF. DNA for the CDR3: TGCGCCAGCAGCACCCCTAGCGGGAGGGCCAGGGGGTATGAGCAGTTCTTC. V usage is TRBV5-1 and J usage is TRBJ2-1; 12 bases map to TRBD2. The CDR3 extends over 17 amino acids. Germline CDR1 SGHRS, CDR2 YFSETQ. Trimming took 4 bases from V and 8 from J; bases not matched to a gene: 13.

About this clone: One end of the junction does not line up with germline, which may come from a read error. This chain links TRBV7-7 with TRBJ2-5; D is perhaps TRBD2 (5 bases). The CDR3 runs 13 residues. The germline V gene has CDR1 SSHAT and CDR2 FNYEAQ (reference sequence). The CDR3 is CASSLDGEETQYF. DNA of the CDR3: TGTGCTAGCAGCTTAGACGGGGAAGAGACCCAGTACTTC.

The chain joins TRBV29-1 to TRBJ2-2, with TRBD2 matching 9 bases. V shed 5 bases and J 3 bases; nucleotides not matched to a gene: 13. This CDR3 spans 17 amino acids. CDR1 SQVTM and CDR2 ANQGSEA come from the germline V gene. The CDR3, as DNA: TGCAGCGTTTATGGCGGGAGGGGTATAGGGGACACCGGGGAGCTGTTTTTT. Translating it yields CSVYGGRGIGDTGELFF.

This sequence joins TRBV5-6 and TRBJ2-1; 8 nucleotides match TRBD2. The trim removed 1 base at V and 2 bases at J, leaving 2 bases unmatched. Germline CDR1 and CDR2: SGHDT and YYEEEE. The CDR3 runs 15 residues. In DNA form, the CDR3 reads TGTGCCAGCAGCTTGCAGCGGGAGACCTACAATGAGCAGTTCTTC. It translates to CASSLQRETYNEQFF.

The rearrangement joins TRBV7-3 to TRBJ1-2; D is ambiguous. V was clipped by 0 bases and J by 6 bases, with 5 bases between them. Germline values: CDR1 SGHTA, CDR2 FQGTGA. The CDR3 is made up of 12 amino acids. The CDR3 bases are TGTGCCAGCAGCTTAACGGGAGATGGCTACACCTTC. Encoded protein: CASSLTGDGYTF.

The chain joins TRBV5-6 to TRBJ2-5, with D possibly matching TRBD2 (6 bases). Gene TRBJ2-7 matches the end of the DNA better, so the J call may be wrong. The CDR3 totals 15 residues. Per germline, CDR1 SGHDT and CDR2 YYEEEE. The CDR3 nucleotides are TGTGCCAGCAGCTTGGGAGGCGGAGGGGTCCGCGAGCAGTACTTC. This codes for CASSLGGGGVREQYF.

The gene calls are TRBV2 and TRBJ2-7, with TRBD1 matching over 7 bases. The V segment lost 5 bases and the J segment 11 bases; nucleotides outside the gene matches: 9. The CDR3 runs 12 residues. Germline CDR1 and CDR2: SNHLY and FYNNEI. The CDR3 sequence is CASSPQGDVKYF. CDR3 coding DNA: TGTGCCAGCAGTCCCCAGGGGGATGTTAAGTACTTC. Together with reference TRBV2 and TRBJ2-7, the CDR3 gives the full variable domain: EPEVTQTPSHQVTQMGQEVILRCVPISNHLYFYWYRQILGQKVEFLVSFYNNEISEKSEIFDDQFSVERPDGSNFTLKIRSTKLEDSAMYFCASSPQGDVKYFGPGTRLTVT.

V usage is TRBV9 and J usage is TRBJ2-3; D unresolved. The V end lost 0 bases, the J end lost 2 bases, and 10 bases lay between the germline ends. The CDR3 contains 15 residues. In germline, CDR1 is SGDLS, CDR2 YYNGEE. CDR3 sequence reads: CASSVGRISTDTQYF. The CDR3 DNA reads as TGTGCCAGCAGCGTAGGCAGAATATCCACAGATACGCAGTATTTT.

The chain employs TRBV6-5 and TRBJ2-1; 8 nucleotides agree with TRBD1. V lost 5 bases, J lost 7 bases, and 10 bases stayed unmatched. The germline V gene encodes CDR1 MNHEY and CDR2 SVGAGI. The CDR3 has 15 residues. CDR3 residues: CASSPGQGGMNEQFF. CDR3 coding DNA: TGTGCCAGCAGTCCTGGACAGGGAGGTATGAATGAGCAGTTCTTC.

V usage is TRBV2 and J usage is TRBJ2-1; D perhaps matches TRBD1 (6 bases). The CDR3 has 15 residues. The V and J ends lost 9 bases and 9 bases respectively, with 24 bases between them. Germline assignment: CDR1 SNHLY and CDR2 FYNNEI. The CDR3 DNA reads TGTGCCAGTTTACTCCGGGACACACCTGAAGGTGAGCAGTTCTTC. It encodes CASLLRDTPEGEQFF.

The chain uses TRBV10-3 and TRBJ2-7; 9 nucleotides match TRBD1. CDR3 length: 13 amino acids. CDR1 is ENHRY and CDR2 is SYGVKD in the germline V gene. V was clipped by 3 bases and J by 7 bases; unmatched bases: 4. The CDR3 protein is CAISERDREEQYF. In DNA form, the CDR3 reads TGTGCCATCAGTGAAAGGGACAGGGAGGAGCAGTACTTC.

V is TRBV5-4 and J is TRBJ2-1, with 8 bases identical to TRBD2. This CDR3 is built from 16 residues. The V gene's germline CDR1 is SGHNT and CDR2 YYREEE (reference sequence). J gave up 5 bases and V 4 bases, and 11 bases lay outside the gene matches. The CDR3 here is CASSHRLAQLNNEQFF. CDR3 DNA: TGTGCCAGCAGCCACCGACTAGCGCAACTAAACAATGAGCAGTTCTTC. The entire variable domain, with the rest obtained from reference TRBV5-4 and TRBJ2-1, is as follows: ETGVTQSPTHLIKTRGQQVTLRCSSQSGHNTVSWYQQALGQGPQFIFQYYREEENGRGNFPPRFSGLQFPNYSSELNVNALELDDSALYLCASSHRLAQLNNEQFFGPGTRLTVL.

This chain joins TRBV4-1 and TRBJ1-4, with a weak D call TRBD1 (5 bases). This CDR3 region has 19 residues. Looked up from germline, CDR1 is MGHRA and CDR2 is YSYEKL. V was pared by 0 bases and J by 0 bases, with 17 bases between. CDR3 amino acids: CASSQDRKGRIATNEKLFF. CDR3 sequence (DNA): TGCGCCAGCAGCCAAGATCGTAAGGGGCGCATTGCAACTAATGAAAAACTGTTTTTT.

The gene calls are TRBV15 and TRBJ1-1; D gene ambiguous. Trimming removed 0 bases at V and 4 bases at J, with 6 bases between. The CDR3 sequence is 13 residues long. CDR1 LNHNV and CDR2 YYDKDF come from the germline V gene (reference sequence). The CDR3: CATSRDRGTEAFF. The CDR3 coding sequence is TGTGCCACCAGCAGAGATCGGGGCACTGAAGCTTTCTTT. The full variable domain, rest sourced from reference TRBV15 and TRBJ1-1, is DAMVIQNPRYQVTQFGKPVTLSCSQTLNHNVMYWYQQKSSQAPKLLFHYYDKDFNNEADTPDNFQSRRPNTSFCFLDIRSPGLGDTAMYLCATSRDRGTEAFFGQGTRLTVV.

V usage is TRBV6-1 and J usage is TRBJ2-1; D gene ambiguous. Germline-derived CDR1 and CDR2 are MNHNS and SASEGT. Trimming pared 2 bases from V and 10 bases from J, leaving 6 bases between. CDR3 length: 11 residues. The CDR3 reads CASSENWEQFF. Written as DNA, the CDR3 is TGTGCCAGCAGTGAAAACTGGGAGCAGTTCTTC.

DNA for the CDR3: TGTGCCAGCAGCGCTCGCGGGACCCCGAACACCGGGGAGCTGTTTTTT. Protein product: CASSARGTPNTGELFF. V and J are TRBV9 and TRBJ2-2, with a weak D call TRBD2 (6 bases). This CDR3 has 16 amino acids. Trimming stripped 3 bases from V and 0 bases from J, with 12 bases between. Looked up from germline, CDR1 is SGDLS and CDR2 is YYNGEE.

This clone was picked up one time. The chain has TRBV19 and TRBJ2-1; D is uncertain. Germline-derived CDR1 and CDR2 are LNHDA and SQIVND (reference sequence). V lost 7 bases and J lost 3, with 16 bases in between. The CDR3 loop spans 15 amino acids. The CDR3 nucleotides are TGTGCCAGTACTTTCACTGGCGGATTCTACAATGAGCAGTTCTTC. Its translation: CASTFTGGFYNEQFF.

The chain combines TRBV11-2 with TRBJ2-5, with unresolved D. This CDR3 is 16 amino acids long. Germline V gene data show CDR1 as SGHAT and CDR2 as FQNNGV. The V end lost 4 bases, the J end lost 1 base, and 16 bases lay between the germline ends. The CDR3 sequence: CASSSPMAEFQETQYF. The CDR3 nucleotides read TGTGCCAGCAGCTCTCCTATGGCGGAATTCCAAGAGACCCAGTACTTC.

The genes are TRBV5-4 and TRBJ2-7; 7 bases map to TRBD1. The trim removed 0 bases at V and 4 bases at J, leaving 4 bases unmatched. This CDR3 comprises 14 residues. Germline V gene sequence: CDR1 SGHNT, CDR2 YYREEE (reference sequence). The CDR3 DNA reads TGTGCCAGCAGCTTGGGACAGGGAGTGTACGAGCAGTACTTC. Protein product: CASSLGQGVYEQYF.

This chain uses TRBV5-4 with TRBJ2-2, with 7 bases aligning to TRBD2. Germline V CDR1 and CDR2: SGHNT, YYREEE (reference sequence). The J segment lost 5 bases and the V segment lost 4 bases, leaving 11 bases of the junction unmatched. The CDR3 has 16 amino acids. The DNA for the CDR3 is TGTGCCAGCAGCGGTACCCTCATCGGGGGGACCGGGGAGCTGTTTTTT. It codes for CASSGTLIGGTGELFF.

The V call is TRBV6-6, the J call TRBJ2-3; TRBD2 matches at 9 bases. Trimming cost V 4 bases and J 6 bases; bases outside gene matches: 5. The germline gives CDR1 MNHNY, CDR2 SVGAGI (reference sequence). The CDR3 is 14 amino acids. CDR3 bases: TGTGCCAGCAGTTCCTTCACTAGCGGGGATACGCAGTATTTT. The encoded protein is CASSSFTSGDTQYF.

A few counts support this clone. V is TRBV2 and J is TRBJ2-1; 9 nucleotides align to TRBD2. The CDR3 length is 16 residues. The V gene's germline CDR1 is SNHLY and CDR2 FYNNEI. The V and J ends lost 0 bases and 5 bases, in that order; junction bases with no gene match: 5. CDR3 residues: CASSEARGGLNNEQFF. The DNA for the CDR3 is TGTGCCAGCAGTGAAGCGCGGGGGGGTTTAAACAATGAGCAGTTCTTC.

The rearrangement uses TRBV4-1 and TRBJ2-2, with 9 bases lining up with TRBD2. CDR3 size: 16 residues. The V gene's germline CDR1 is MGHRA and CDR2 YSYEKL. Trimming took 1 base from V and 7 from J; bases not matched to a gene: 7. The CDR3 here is CASSQVVSGSFGELFF. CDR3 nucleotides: TGCGCCAGCAGCCAAGTTGTTAGCGGGAGTTTCGGGGAGCTGTTTTTT.

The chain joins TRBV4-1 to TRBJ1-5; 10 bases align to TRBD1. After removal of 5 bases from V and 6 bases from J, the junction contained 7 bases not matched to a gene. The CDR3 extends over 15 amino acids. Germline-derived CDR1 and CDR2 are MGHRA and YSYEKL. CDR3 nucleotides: TGCGCCAGCAGCTCCGGGACAGGGGCGTTTCAGCCCCAGCATTTT. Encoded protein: CASSSGTGAFQPQHF.

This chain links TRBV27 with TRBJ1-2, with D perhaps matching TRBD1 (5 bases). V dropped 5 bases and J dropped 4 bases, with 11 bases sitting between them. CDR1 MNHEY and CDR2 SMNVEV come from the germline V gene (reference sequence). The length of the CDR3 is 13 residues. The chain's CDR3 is CASSLRVGYGYTF. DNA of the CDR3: TGTGCCAGCAGTCTCAGGGTTGGCTATGGCTACACCTTC.

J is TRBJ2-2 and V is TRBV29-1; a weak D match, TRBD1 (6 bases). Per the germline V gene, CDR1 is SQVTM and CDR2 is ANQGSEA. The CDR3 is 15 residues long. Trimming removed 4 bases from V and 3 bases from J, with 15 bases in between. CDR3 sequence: CSVAGQGRDTGELFF. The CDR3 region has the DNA TGCAGCGTTGCTGGGCAGGGGCGCGACACCGGGGAGCTGTTTTTT.